This T cell receptor beta chain comes out of a study of OX40 agonist ivuxolimab in advanced cancers. Comments on this clone: Its antigen is as yet unknown.

CDR3 length: 15 residues. The germline V and J ends were trimmed by 2 bases and 0 bases, with 9 bases remaining between them. Looked up from germline, CDR1 is MNHNS and CDR2 is SASEGT. Study-wide results and limits: CD8+ T cells were the subset that, on average, had more expanded clones than CD4+. Dosing at 0.1 to 3.0 mg/kg was accompanied by clonal expansion of CD4+ and CD8+ blood T cells by week 6.

Repertoires were generated with immunoSEQ multiplex PCR, while TCRdb's copy carries only in-frame clones and drops some. The table records roughly 23,000 clones, approximately 88% of them present only once. The V call is TRBV6-1, the J call TRBJ2-3; D unclear. The sequence derives from an adult with an advanced solid tumor such as melanoma, head and neck, liver or kidney cancer. Sequences were derived from CD4+ or CD8+ T cells sorted from blood, sampled in a trial of the OX40 agonist ivuxolimab. The CDR3 sequence is CASSEFTLSTDTQYF. DNA for the CDR3: TGTGCCAGCAGTGAATTTACACTGAGCACAGATACGCAGTATTTT.